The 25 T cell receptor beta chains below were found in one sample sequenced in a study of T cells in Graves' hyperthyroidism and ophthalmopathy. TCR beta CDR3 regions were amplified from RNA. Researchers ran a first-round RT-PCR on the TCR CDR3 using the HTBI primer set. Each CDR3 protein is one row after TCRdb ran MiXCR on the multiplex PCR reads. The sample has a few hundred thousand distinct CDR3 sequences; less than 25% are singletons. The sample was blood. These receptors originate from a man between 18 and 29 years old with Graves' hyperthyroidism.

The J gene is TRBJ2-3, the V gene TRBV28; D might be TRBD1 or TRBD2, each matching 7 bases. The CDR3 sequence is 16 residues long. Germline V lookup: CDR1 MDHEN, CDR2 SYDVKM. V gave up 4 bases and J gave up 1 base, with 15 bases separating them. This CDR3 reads CASSSRGGVRTDTQYF. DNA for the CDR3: TGTGCCAGCAGTTCCAGGGGGGGGGTTCGCACAGATACGCAGTATTTT. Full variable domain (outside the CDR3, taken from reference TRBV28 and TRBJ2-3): DVKVTQSSRYLVKRTGEKVFLECVQDMDHENMFWYRQDPGLGLRLIYFSYDVKMKEKGDIPEGYSVSREKKERFSLILESASTNQTSMYLCASSSRGGVRTDTQYFGPGTRLTVL.

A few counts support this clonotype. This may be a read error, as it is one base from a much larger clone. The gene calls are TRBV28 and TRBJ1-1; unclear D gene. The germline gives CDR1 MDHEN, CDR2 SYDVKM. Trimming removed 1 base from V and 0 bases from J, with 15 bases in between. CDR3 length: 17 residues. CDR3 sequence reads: CASSLSVNCLLNTEAFF. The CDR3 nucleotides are TGTGCCAGCAGTTTATCGGTCAACTGCCTCCTGAACACTGAAGCTTTCTTT.

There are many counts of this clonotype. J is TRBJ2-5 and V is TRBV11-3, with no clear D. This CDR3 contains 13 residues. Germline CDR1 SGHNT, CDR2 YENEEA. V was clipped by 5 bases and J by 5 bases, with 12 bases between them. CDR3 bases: TGTGCCAGCAGCCCCGCGGCCGGGGAGACCCAGTACTTC. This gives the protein CASSPAAGETQYF.

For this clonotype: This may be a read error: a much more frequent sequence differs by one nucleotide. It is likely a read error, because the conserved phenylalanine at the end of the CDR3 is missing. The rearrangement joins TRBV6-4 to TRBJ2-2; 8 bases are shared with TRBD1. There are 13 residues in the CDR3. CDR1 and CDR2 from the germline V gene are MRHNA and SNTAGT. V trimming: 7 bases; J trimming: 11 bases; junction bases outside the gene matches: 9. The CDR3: CASIRGQGSELFL. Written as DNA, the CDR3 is TGTGCCAGCATTCGTGGACAGGGTTCAGAGCTGTTTTTG.

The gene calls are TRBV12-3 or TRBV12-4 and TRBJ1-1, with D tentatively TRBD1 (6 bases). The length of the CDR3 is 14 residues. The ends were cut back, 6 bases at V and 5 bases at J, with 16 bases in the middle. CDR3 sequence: CASRHQSQGTEAFF. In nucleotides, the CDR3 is TGTGCCAGCAGACATCAATCCCAGGGGACTGAAGCTTTCTTT.

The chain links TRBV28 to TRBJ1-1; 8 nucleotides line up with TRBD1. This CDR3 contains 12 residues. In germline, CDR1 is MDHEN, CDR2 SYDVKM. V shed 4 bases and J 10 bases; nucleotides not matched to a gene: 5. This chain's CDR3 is CASSWSGGGAFF. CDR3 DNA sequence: TGTGCCAGCAGTTGGTCAGGGGGCGGAGCTTTCTTT.

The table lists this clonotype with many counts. CDR3 region: CASSVKDDTEAFF. The DNA of the CDR3 is TGTGCCAGCAGCGTGAAGGATGACACTGAAGCTTTCTTT. This sequence joins TRBV9 and TRBJ1-1; D unresolved. V lost 2 bases and J 3 bases, leaving 8 bases between the germline ends. Per germline, CDR1 SGDLS and CDR2 YYNGEE. This CDR3 has 13 residues.

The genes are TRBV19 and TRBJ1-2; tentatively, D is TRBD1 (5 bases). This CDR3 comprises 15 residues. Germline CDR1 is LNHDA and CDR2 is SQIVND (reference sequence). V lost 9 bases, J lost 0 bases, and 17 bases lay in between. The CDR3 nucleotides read TGTGCCAGCAACGAGGCAGGGCGAGCTAACTATGGCTACACCTTC. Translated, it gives CASNEAGRANYGYTF.

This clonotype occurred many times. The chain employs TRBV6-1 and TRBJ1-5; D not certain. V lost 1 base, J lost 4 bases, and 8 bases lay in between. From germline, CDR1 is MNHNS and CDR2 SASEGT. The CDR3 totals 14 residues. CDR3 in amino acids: CASSEVGENQPQHF. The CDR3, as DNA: TGTGCCAGCAGTGAAGTTGGGGAGAATCAGCCCCAGCATTTT.

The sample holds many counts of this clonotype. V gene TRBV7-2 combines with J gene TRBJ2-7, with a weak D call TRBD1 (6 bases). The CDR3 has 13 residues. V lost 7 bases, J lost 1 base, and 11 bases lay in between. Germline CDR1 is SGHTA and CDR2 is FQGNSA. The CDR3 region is CASTRTVSYEQYF. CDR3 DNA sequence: TGTGCCAGCACCCGGACAGTATCCTACGAGCAGTACTTC.

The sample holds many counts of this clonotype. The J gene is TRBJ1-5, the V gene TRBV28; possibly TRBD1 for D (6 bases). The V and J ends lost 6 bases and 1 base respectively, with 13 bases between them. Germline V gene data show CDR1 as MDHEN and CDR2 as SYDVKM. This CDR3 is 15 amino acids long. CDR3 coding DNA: TGTGCCAGCAGCCACAGGGCAGGGAGCAATCAGCCCCAGCATTTT. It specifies CASSHRAGSNQPQHF. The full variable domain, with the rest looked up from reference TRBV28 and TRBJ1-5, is DVKVTQSSRYLVKRTGEKVFLECVQDMDHENMFWYRQDPGLGLRLIYFSYDVKMKEKGDIPEGYSVSREKKERFSLILESASTNQTSMYLCASSHRAGSNQPQHFGDGTRLSIL.

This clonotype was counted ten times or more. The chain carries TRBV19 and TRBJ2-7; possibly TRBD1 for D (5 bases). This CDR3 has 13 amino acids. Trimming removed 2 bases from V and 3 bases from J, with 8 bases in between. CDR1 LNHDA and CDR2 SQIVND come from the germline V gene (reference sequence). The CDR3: CASSIYRGYEQYF. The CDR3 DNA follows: TGTGCCAGTAGTATATATAGGGGCTACGAGCAGTACTTC. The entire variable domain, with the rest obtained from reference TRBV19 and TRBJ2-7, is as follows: DGGITQSPKYLFRKEGQNVTLSCEQNLNHDAMYWYRQDPGQGLRLIYYSQIVNDFQKGDIAEGYSVSREKKESFPLTVTSAQKNPTAFYLCASSIYRGYEQYFGPGTRLTVT.

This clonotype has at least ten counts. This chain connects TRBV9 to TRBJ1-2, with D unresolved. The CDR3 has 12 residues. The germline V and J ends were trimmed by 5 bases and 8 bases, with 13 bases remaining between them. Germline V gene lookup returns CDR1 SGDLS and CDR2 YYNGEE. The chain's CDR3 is CASSPSVGGYTF. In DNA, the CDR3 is TGTGCCAGCAGTCCCTCGGTGGGGGGCTACACCTTC.

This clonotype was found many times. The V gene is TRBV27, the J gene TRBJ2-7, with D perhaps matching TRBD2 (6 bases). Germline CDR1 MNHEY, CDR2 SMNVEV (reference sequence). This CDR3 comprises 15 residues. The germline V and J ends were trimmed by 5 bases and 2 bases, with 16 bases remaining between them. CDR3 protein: CASSLTGTLTYEQYF. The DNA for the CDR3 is TGTGCCAGCAGTCTCACCGGGACTCTTACCTACGAGCAGTACTTC.

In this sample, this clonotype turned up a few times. In nucleotides, the CDR3 is TGTGCCAGCAGTTACTCCTCCTCCGGGACTTTCTATGGCTACACCTTC. This encodes CASSYSSSGTFYGYTF. The chain couples TRBV6-5 to TRBJ1-2; TRBD1 is a possible D gene (5 bases). Germline lookup yields CDR1 MNHEY and CDR2 SVGAGI. Trimming stripped 0 bases from V and 4 bases from J, with 15 bases between. CDR3 length: 16 amino acids.

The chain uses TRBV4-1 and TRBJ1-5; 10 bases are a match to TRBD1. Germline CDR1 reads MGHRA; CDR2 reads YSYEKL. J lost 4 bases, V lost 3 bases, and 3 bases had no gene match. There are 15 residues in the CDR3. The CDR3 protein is CASSQMGQGNQPQHF. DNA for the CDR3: TGCGCCAGCAGCCAGATGGGACAGGGGAATCAGCCCCAGCATTTT.

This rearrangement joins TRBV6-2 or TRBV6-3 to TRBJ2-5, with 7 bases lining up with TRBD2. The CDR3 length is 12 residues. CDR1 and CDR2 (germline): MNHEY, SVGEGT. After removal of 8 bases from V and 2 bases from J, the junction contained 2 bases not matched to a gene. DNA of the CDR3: TGTGCCAGCGGGGGGGAACAAGAGACCCAGTACTTC. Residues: CASGGEQETQYF.

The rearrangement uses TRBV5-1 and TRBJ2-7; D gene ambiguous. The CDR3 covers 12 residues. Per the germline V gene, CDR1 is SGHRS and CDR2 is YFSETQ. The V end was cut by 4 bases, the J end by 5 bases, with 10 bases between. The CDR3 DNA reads TGCGCCAGCAGCGGGCCATTCCACGAGCAGTACTTC. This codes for CASSGPFHEQYF.

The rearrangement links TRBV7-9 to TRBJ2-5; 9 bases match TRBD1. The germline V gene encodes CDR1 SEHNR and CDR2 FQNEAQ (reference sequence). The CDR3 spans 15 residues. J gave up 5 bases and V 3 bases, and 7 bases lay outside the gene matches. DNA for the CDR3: TGTGCCAGCAGCTTGTTTACAGGGGGCGTGGAGACCCAGTACTTC. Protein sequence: CASSLFTGGVETQYF.

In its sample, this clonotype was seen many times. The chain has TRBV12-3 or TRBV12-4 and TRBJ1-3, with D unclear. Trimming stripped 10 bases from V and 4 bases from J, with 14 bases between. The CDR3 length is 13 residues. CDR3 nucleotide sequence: TGTGCCAACCGCCCGGGAGGGGGAAACACCATATATTTT. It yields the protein CANRPGGGNTIYF.

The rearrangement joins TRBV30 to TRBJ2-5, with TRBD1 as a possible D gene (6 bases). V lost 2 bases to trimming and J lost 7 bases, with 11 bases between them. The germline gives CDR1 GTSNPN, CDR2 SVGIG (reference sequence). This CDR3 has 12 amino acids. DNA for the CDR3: TGTGCCTGGAGTACAGGGTGGGGGACCCAGTACTTC. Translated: CAWSTGWGTQYF.

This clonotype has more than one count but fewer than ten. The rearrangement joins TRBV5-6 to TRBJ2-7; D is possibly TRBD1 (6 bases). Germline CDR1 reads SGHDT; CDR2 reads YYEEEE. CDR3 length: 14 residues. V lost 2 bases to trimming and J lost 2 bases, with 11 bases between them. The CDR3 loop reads CASSLGQLPYEQYF. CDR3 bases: TGTGCCAGCAGCTTAGGACAGCTCCCCTACGAGCAGTACTTC. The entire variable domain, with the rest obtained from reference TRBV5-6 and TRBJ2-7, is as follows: DAGVTQSPTHLIKTRGQQVTLRCSPKSGHDTVSWYQQALGQGPQFIFQYYEEEERQRGNFPDRFSGHQFPNYSSELNVNALLLGDSALYLCASSLGQLPYEQYFGPGTRLTVT.

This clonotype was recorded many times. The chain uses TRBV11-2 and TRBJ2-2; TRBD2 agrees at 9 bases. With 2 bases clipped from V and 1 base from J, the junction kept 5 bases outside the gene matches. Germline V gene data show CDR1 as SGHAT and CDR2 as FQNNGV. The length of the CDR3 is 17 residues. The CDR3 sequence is CASSLLAGALNTGELFF. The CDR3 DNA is TGTGCCAGCAGCTTATTAGCGGGGGCCCTGAACACCGGGGAGCTGTTTTTT.

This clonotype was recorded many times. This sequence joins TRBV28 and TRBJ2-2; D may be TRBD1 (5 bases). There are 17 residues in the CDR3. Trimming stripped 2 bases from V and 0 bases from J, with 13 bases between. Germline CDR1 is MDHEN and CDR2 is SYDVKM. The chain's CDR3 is CASSLDRGRPNTGELFF. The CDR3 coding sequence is TGTGCCAGCAGTTTAGATAGGGGCAGACCGAACACCGGGGAGCTGTTTTTT.

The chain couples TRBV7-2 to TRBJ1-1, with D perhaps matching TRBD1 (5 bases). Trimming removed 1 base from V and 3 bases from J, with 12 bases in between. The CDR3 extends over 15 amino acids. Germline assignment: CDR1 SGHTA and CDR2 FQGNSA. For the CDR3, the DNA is TGTGCCAGCAGCTTAGTATCAGGGATGCACACTGAAGCTTTCTTT. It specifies CASSLVSGMHTEAFF.